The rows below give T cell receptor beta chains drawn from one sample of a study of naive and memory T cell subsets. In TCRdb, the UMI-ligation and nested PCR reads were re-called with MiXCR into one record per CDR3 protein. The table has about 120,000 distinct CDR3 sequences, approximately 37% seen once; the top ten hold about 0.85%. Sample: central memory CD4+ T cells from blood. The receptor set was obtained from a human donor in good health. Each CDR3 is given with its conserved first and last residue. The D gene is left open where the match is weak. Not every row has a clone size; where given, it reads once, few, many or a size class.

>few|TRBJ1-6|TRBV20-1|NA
TGCAGTGCTGGGCGGGGGGCCCTCCACTTT
CSAGRGALHF
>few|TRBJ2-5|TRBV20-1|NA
TGCAGTGCTAGAGATTCGGGGGGCAGGGCAGAGACCCAGTACTTC
CSARDSGGRAETQYF
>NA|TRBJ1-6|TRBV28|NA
TGTGCCAGCAGTTCGACAGGATATAATTCACCCCTCCACTTT
CASSSTGYNSPLHF
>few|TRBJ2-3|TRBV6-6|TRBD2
TGTGCCAGCAGTTACCTGAGACTAGCGCTGGGAGATACGCAGTATTTT
CASSYLRLALGDTQYF
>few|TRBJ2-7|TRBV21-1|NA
TGTGCCAGCCAAAAGACAGGGACCTACGAGCAGTACTTC
CASQKTGTYEQYF
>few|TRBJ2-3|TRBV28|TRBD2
TGTGCCAGCAGCATGGGTGTTTGGGGACTAGGGGCAGATACGCAGTATTTT
CASSMGVWGLGADTQYF
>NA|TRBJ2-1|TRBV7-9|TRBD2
TGTGCCAGCAGCTTTTTTTCTAGCGGGAGTGATGAGCAGTTCTTC
CASSFFSSGSDEQFF
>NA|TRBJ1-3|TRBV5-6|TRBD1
TGTGCCAGCAGCCCTGCGACAGGGAGGATGCTTCCTGGAAACACCATATATTTT
CASSPATGRMLPGNTIYF
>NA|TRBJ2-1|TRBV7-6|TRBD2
TGTGCCAGCAGTTTTATAGCGGGAGGGCTTAATGAGCAGTTCTTC
CASSFIAGGLNEQFF
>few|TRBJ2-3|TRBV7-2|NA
TGTGCCAGCAGATGGAGACAGGGAGGTCCAGATACGCAGTATTTT
CASRWRQGGPDTQYF
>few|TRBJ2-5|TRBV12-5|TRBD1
TGTGCTAGTGGCCCGGACAGGGGATACCAAGAGACCCAGTACTTC
CASGPDRGYQETQYF
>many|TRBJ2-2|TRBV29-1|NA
TGCAGCGTTTACAAGTCCGCGAACACCGGGGAGCTGTTTTTT
CSVYKSANTGELFF
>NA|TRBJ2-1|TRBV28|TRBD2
TGTGCCAGCAGTTTTTCCGGCGGGAGCGTTTCCTACAATGAGCAGTTCTTC
CASSFSGGSVSYNEQFF
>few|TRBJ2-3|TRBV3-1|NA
TGTGCCAGCAGCCAAGCCAGGGACACAGATACGCAGTATTTT
CASSQARDTDTQYF
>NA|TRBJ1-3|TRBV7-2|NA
TGTGCCAGCAGCTTAGCAGGGTACGGAAACACCATATATTTT
CASSLAGYGNTIYF
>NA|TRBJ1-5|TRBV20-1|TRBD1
TGCAGTGCTAGGACAGGGTTAAGCAATCAGCCCCAGCATTTT
CSARTGLSNQPQHF
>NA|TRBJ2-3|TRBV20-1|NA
TGCAGTGCTAGAGATCTCGGGGGCTGGATCACAGATACGCAGTATTTT
CSARDLGGWITDTQYF
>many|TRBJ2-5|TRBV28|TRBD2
TGTGCCAGCAGTTTTGGCGGGAGAGGAGAGACCCAGTACTTC
CASSFGGRGETQYF
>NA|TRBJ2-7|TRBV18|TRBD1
TGTGCCAGCTCACCTTCGGGACAGGGTAGGGAGCAGTACTTC
CASSPSGQGREQYF
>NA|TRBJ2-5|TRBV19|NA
TGTGCCAGTAGTCGCCTGGGCCAAGAGACCCAGTACTTC
CASSRLGQETQYF
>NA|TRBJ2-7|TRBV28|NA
TGTGCCAGCAGTTTTCACGAACAGGGCGGGTACGAGCAGTACTTC
CASSFHEQGGYEQYF
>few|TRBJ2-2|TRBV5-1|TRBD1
TGCGCCAGCAGCTCGGGACAGGTCACCGGGGAGCTGTTTTTT
CASSSGQVTGELFF
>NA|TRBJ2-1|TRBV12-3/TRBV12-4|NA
TGTGCCAGCAGTTCACAGGGGACTAGAGTTAATGAGCAGTTCTTC
CASSSQGTRVNEQFF
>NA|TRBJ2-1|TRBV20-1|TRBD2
TGCAGTGCTAGAAAGGGAGCGGGAGACCTCAATGAGCAGTTCTTC
CSARKGAGDLNEQFF
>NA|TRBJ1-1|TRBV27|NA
TGTGCCAGCCTCGACAAGGCCCTAATGAACACTGAAGCTTTCTTT
CASLDKALMNTEAFF
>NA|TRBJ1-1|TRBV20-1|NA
TGCAGTGCTGCGACTGGCCGGACTTCCACTGAAGCTTTCTTT
CSAATGRTSTEAFF
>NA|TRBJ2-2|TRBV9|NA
TGTGCCAGCAGCCCCGGAAGGGCAGCGAACACCGGGGAGCTGTTTTTT
CASSPGRAANTGELFF
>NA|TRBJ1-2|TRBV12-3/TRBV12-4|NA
TGTGCCAGCACCAATAACGGGGTAGATGGCTACACCTTC
CASTNNGVDGYTF
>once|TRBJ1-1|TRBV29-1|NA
TGCAGCGTTGAACAGGGGTGGGGCACTGAAGCTTTCTTT
CSVEQGWGTEAFF
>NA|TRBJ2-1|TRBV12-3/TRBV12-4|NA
TGTGCCAGCAGTTTAATATTTTACAATGAGCAGTTCTTC
CASSLIFYNEQFF
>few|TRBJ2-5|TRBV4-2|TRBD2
TGTGCCAGCAGCCAAGCTACAGGAGCGGGGGAGACCCAGTACTTC
CASSQATGAGETQYF
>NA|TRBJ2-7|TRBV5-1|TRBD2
TGCGCCAGCAGCTCCGGACTAGCGAGAGACAGTACCTACGAGCAGTACTTC
CASSSGLARDSTYEQYF
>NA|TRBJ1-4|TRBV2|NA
TGTGCCAGCAGTGATTTCCGGGCTGGGACAAGTAATGAAAAACTGTTTTTT
CASSDFRAGTSNEKLFF
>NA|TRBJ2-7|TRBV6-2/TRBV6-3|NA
TGTGCCAGCAGTTACGTCCCGACGGGGGCAAGAACCTACGAGCAGTACTTC
CASSYVPTGARTYEQYF
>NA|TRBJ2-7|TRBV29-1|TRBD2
TGCAGCGTCCGACCGGGGGGTGGCTACGAGCAGTACTTC
CSVRPGGGYEQYF
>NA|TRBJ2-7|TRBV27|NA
TGTGCCAGCAGCCGACAAGGGGGGTCCTACGAGCAGTACTTC
CASSRQGGSYEQYF
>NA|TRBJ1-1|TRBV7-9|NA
TGTGCCAGCAGCCTACTTACGGGCGGAATGAACACTGAAGCTTTCTTT
CASSLLTGGMNTEAFF
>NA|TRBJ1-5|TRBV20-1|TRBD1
TGCAGTGCTAGACTTCCCACTTACAGGGGAAAACAGCCCCAGCATTTT
CSARLPTYRGKQPQHF